The T cell receptor beta chain under discussion was sequenced for a study of monozygotic twins with inflammatory bowel disease. With the 5' RACE reads reprocessed, TCRdb shows one record per CDR3 protein and no DNA. Listed are about 380,000 distinct CDR3 sequences; around 2.6% falls within the top ten. Germline V gives CDR1 GTSNPN, CDR2 SVGIG (reference sequence). This CDR3 has 18 amino acids. The V call is TRBV30, the J call TRBJ1-2; TCRdb reports TRBD1, a call that lacks DNA to check it against. The specimen sequenced was blood. The sequence came from a human donor with ulcerative colitis or Crohn's disease, or a healthy co-twin of an affected twin (not recorded which). The CDR3 loop is CACLDRVYGPNSAYGYTF.